Here is one TCR beta chain with its context. Trimming cost V 0 bases and J 1 base; bases outside gene matches: 5. Germline V gene data show CDR1 as SGHDN and CDR2 as FVKESK. This CDR3 region has 17 residues. Sequenced by immunoSEQ multiplex PCR; TCRdb stores in-frame clones only, minus some. The sample includes about 250,000 clones, over 75% of them seen just once. This sample was taken from a study of blood T cell repertoires in COVID-19. Study as a whole: Samples of COVID-19 (acute and convalescent) were obtained from the United States, Italy and Spain. The cDNA or gDNA used as material had been derived from T cells, B-cell-depleted T cells, or PBMCs.

The sequencing input was PBMCs or T cells enriched from blood (not recorded which). This TCR came from a man aged 18 to 35 who had recovered from COVID-19. The rearrangement uses TRBV14 and TRBJ2-1, with 8 bases identical to TRBD2. The CDR3 DNA sequence: TGTGCCAGCAGCCAAGAGAAAGCGGGAGTGTCCTACAATGAGCAGTTCTTC. Its protein is CASSQEKAGVSYNEQFF. The whole variable domain, remainder taken from reference TRBV14 and TRBJ2-1, is EAGVTQFPSHSVIEKGQTVTLRCDPISGHDNLYWYRRVMGKEIKFLLHFVKESKQDESGMPNNRFLAERTGGTYSTLKVQPAELEDSGVYFCASSQEKAGVSYNEQFFGPGTRLTVL.